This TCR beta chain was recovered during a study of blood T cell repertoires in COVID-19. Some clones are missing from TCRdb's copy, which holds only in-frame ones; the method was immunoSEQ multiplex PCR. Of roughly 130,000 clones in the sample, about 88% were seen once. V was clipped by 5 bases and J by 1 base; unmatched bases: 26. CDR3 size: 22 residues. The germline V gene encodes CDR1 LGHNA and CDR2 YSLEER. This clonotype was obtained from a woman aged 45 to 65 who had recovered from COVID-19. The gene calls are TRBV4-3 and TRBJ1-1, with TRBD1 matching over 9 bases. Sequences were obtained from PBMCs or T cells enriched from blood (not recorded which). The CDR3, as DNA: TGCGCCAGCAGCGCTCCCACCGGGACAGGGTTAGGAAGCCAACGGCGGAACACTGAAGCTTTCTTT. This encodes CASSAPTGTGLGSQRRNTEAFF.